One and the same sample provided the 13 T cell receptor beta chains below, sequenced in a study of OX40 agonist ivuxolimab in advanced cancers. The table came from immunoSEQ multiplex PCR; TCRdb's copy has only in-frame clones and leaves some out. The sample has approximately 40,000 clones, 80% seen once. The material sequenced was CD4+ or CD8+ T cells sorted from blood, taken in a trial of the OX40 agonist ivuxolimab. Receptor source: an adult with an advanced solid tumor such as melanoma, head and neck, liver or kidney cancer.

The CDR3 coding sequence is TGTGCCATCAGTGAGGAGGGACGGAACACTGAAGCTTTCTTT. This codes for CAISEEGRNTEAFF. V is TRBV10-3 and J is TRBJ1-1, with D possibly TRBD1 on 5 matching bases. Germline-derived CDR1 and CDR2 are ENHRY and SYGVKD. V lost 2 bases and J 1 base, leaving 8 bases between the germline ends. The CDR3 covers 14 residues.

The gene calls are TRBV28 and TRBJ2-1; 9 bases agree with TRBD2. The CDR3 is made up of 19 amino acids. Germline CDR1 and CDR2: MDHEN and SYDVKM. Trimming at V came to 7 bases and at J to 4 bases, leaving 20 bases not matched to a gene. CDR3 region: CASIKHPVGGRAGYNEQFF. The DNA for the CDR3 is TGTGCCAGCATCAAGCACCCCGTAGGCGGGAGGGCCGGTTACAATGAGCAGTTCTTC.

The J gene is TRBJ1-1, the V gene TRBV9; D perhaps matches TRBD1 (6 bases). The CDR3 is made up of 15 amino acids. Germline values: CDR1 SGDLS, CDR2 YYNGEE. V lost 2 bases and J 1 base, leaving 12 bases between the germline ends. This chain's CDR3 is CASSVVGTPNTEAFF. CDR3 nucleotides: TGTGCCAGCAGCGTGGTTGGGACACCGAACACTGAAGCTTTCTTT.

This chain joins TRBV7-9 and TRBJ1-4; 7 nucleotides align to TRBD1. CDR3 length: 15 residues. The germline gives CDR1 SEHNR, CDR2 FQNEAQ (reference sequence). The J segment lost 7 bases and the V segment lost 5 bases, leaving 10 bases of the junction unmatched. This CDR3 reads CASSPGPQGVEKLFF. The CDR3 DNA sequence: TGTGCCAGCAGCCCCGGACCTCAGGGGGTTGAAAAACTGTTTTTT.

The CDR3 loop is CASSLGQRDEQYF. CDR3 DNA sequence: TGTGCCAGCAGCTTAGGACAGCGCGACGAGCAGTACTTC. The chain is built from TRBV11-3 and TRBJ2-7, with a possible D match to TRBD1 (5 bases). Germline-derived CDR1 and CDR2 are SGHNT and YENEEA. Trimming stripped 1 base from V and 5 bases from J, with 9 bases between. This CDR3 region has 13 residues.

V is TRBV28 and J is TRBJ2-7, with 10 nucleotides matching TRBD1. The germline V gene has CDR1 MDHEN and CDR2 SYDVKM. The V gene end was trimmed by 5 bases and the J gene end by 5 bases; junction bases not matched to a gene: 9. This CDR3 has 15 residues. The CDR3 protein is CASSTRDRGRDEQYF. The CDR3 DNA reads as TGTGCCAGCAGTACCCGGGACAGGGGAAGGGACGAGCAGTACTTC. Together with reference TRBV28 and TRBJ2-7, the CDR3 gives the full variable domain: DVKVTQSSRYLVKRTGEKVFLECVQDMDHENMFWYRQDPGLGLRLIYFSYDVKMKEKGDIPEGYSVSREKKERFSLILESASTNQTSMYLCASSTRDRGRDEQYFGPGTRLTVT.

The rearrangement uses TRBV5-8 and TRBJ2-1; TRBD2 might be the D (6 bases). The CDR3 sequence is 16 residues long. The V gene's germline CDR1 is SGHTS and CDR2 YDEGEE. V dropped 4 bases and J dropped 4 bases, with 18 bases sitting between them. DNA for the CDR3: TGTGCCAGCAGCCACAGACTAGTTCGGGGATACAATGAGCAGTTCTTC. Translated: CASSHRLVRGYNEQFF.

Only one count was recorded for this clone. This sequence may be a read error, since a much larger clone differs from it by one base. The V and J genes are TRBV6-6 and TRBJ1-1; maybe TRBD1 (6 bases). The CDR3 contains 16 residues. V lost 4 bases to trimming and J lost 1 base, with 16 bases between them. The germline V gene encodes CDR1 MNHNY and CDR2 SVGAGI (reference sequence). CDR3 protein: CASSSTLQGANTEAFF. CDR3 coding DNA: TGTGCCAGCAGTTCCACCTTACAGGGAGCGAACACTGAAGCTTTCTTT.

This clone was found a few times. This chain connects TRBV4-1 to TRBJ2-7, with 8 bases fitting TRBD1. Per the germline V gene, CDR1 is MGHRA and CDR2 is YSYEKL. The ends lost 4 bases at V and 2 bases at J; junction bases unmatched: 7. The CDR3 runs to 15 residues. The CDR3: CASSPADRAPYEQYF. In nucleotides, the CDR3 is TGCGCCAGCAGCCCAGCGGACAGGGCCCCCTACGAGCAGTACTTC.

This rearrangement joins TRBV29-1 to TRBJ2-5; the D gene is possibly TRBD2 (5 bases). The length of the CDR3 is 14 residues. The germline gives CDR1 SQVTM, CDR2 ANQGSEA. The ends were cut back, 0 bases at V and 5 bases at J, with 13 bases in the middle. CDR3: CSVEERGSRETQYF. The CDR3 nucleotides read TGCAGCGTTGAAGAACGGGGATCTCGGGAGACCCAGTACTTC.

The chain links TRBV30 to TRBJ2-7; D remains unclear. Trimming stripped 0 bases from V and 2 bases from J, with 8 bases between. The germline V gene encodes CDR1 GTSNPN and CDR2 SVGIG (reference sequence). CDR3 length: 13 amino acids. In DNA form, the CDR3 reads TGTGCCTGGAGTGTACAGACGGCCTACGAGCAGTACTTC. Amino acid sequence: CAWSVQTAYEQYF.

The chain uses TRBV18 and TRBJ2-7; TRBD2 might be the D (6 bases). This CDR3 region has 15 residues. V was trimmed by 0 bases and J by 6 bases, leaving 15 bases between them. The germline V gene has CDR1 KGHSH and CDR2 LQKENI. This chain's CDR3 is CASSPPGGSPLEQYF. The CDR3 region has the DNA TGTGCCAGCTCACCACCTGGGGGGAGCCCTCTCGAGCAGTACTTC.

The rearrangement joins TRBV19 to TRBJ2-5; a weak D match, TRBD1 (6 bases). The better agreement between TRBJ2-7 and the DNA end casts doubt on the J call. Germline CDR1 and CDR2: LNHDA and SQIVND (reference sequence). The CDR3 covers 14 residues. For the CDR3, the DNA is TGTGCCAGTAGTATAGGGCAGGGGAAACACGAGCAGTACTTC. Protein: CASSIGQGKHEQYF.